This note documents a single T cell receptor beta chain sequence. Treatment meaning: preoperative locoregional IRX-2 cytokine immunotherapy. Preoperative locoregional IRX-2 cytokine immunotherapy was tested in the phase Ib source study. This sample was taken from a study of preoperative IRX-2 immunotherapy in early breast cancer. J gave up 3 bases and V 3 bases, and 4 bases lay outside the gene matches. CDR1 is SGHRS, CDR2 YFSETQ, per germline. The CDR3 runs to 15 residues. The repertoire was sequenced with immunoSEQ multiplex PCR; TCRdb's copy has only in-frame clones and lacks some. Of 35,000 to 55,000 clones detected, about 95% appear once; the ten largest clones hold 1.6%.

The receptor comes from a human donor with breast cancer. V gene TRBV5-1 combines with J gene TRBJ1-4, with 8 bases lining up with TRBD1. The sample was tumor tissue, taken after IRX-2 immunotherapy. CDR3 DNA sequence: TGCGCCAGCAGCTGGACAGGGATCTCTAATGAAAAACTGTTTTTT. Its protein is CASSWTGISNEKLFF.